The 27 T cell receptor beta chains below were found in one sample sequenced in a study of neoadjuvant anti-PD-1 for oral cavity cancer. Assay used: immunoSEQ multiplex PCR; TCRdb lists only in-frame clones, some missing. The profile shows several thousand clones, about 60% of them singletons. The sequencing used tumor tissue, collected before nivolumab (anti-PD-1) treatment. These TCRs come from a person between 40 and 79 years old with oral cavity squamous cell carcinoma.

Only a few counts were recorded for this clone. The V gene is TRBV5-1, the J gene TRBJ2-2; no clear D gene. Germline V gene data show CDR1 as SGHRS and CDR2 as YFSETQ. Trimming stripped 4 bases from V and 0 bases from J, with 7 bases between. CDR3 length: 14 amino acids. CDR3 in DNA: TGCGCCAGCAGCCCGGGCCCGAACACCGGGGAGCTGTTTTTT. Its protein product is CASSPGPNTGELFF.

The rearrangement links TRBV27 to TRBJ1-6; 9 bases align to TRBD1. This CDR3 comprises 13 residues. Germline CDR1 and CDR2: MNHEY and SMNVEV (reference sequence). The V and J ends lost 8 bases and 10 bases, in that order; junction bases with no gene match: 6. The CDR3 coding sequence is TGTGCCAGCGGGGACAGGGTAAGGTCACCCCTCCACTTT. This encodes CASGDRVRSPLHF.

The V and J genes are TRBV6-4 and TRBJ2-2; 9 nucleotides align to TRBD1. Germline-derived CDR1 and CDR2 are MRHNA and SNTAGT. CDR3 length equals 17 residues. V gave up 5 bases and J gave up 6 bases; unmatched junction bases: 13. CDR3 coding DNA: TGTGCCAGCAGTCCCACCCGGCCGGGACAGGGCGCCGGGGAGCTGTTTTTT. Translated, it gives CASSPTRPGQGAGELFF.

The V call is TRBV7-9, the J call TRBJ1-1; no definite D call. CDR3 size: 9 residues. With 6 bases removed from V and 11 bases from J, the gap between germline ends came to 7 bases. Germline V gene data show CDR1 as SEHNR and CDR2 as FQNEAQ (reference sequence). As DNA, the CDR3 is TGTGCCAGCAGATTGTGGGCTTTCTTT. Residues: CASRLWAFF.

V usage is TRBV27 and J usage is TRBJ1-2, with D possibly TRBD1 on 5 matching bases. The CDR3 is 14 amino acids. Germline V gene data show CDR1 as MNHEY and CDR2 as SMNVEV (reference sequence). V lost 5 bases and J lost 5, with 15 bases in between. The CDR3 spells CASSTGWGVYGYTF. The CDR3 coding sequence is TGTGCCAGCAGTACAGGTTGGGGGGTTTATGGCTACACCTTC.

The genes are TRBV11-2 and TRBJ2-3; no definite D call. Trimming stripped 0 bases from V and 2 bases from J, with 9 bases between. CDR1 SGHAT and CDR2 FQNNGV come from the germline V gene. The CDR3 length is 15 residues. The CDR3 protein is CASSLDLWYTDTQYF. The DNA for the CDR3 is TGTGCCAGCAGCTTAGATCTATGGTACACAGATACGCAGTATTTT.

The CDR3 protein is CASGGLFSNQPQHF. CDR3 nucleotide sequence: TGTGCTAGTGGTGGTCTTTTCAGCAATCAGCCCCAGCATTTT. The genes are TRBV12-5 and TRBJ1-5; D gene unclear. Germline loops: CDR1 LGHNT, CDR2 FRNRAP. V dropped 5 bases and J dropped 1 base, with 9 bases sitting between them. This CDR3 is built from 14 residues.

This clone turned up a few times. The gene calls are TRBV19 and TRBJ2-7; 7 bases map to TRBD2. Germline trimming cut 2 bases from V and 3 bases from J; bases unmatched to any gene: 4. Per the germline V gene, CDR1 is LNHDA and CDR2 is SQIVND (reference sequence). This CDR3 has 14 residues. Here the CDR3 reads CASSISGIGYEQYF. The DNA for the CDR3 is TGTGCCAGTAGTATAAGCGGGATTGGCTACGAGCAGTACTTC.

Only a few counts were recorded for this clone. CDR3 nucleotide sequence: TGTGCCAGCAGCCCCCTAGCGAGGGGGGCCAACGTCCTGACTTTC. Its protein product is CASSPLARGANVLTF. The chain recombines TRBV7-9 with TRBJ2-6; possibly TRBD2 for D (6 bases). V lost 5 bases, J lost 4 bases, and 12 bases lay in between. The CDR3 is 15 amino acids. Germline CDR1 SEHNR, CDR2 FQNEAQ (reference sequence).

This clone occurred a few times. The V call is TRBV2, the J call TRBJ2-1, with 7 nucleotides matching TRBD1. From germline, CDR1 is SNHLY and CDR2 FYNNEI. CDR3 length: 15 amino acids. V lost 6 bases and J lost 0; bases outside the gene matches: 5. The CDR3 sequence is CASRETGSSYNEQFF. As DNA, the CDR3 is TGTGCCAGCAGGGAGACAGGGTCCTCCTACAATGAGCAGTTCTTC. The entire variable domain, with the rest obtained from reference TRBV2 and TRBJ2-1, is as follows: EPEVTQTPSHQVTQMGQEVILRCVPISNHLYFYWYRQILGQKVEFLVSFYNNEISEKSEIFDDQFSVERPDGSNFTLKIRSTKLEDSAMYFCASRETGSSYNEQFFGPGTRLTVL.

The chain uses TRBV27 and TRBJ2-1; 9 bases are shared with TRBD1. This CDR3 has 15 residues. The trim removed 6 bases at V and 5 bases at J, leaving 8 bases unmatched. In germline, CDR1 is MNHEY, CDR2 SMNVEV (reference sequence). This CDR3 is CASRLAGTGHNEQFF. Here the CDR3 DNA reads TGTGCCAGCAGGCTAGCCGGGACAGGGCACAATGAGCAGTTCTTC.

CDR3 coding DNA: TGTGCCAGCAGCTCGATACAGGGGGCGGGAGGAAACACCATATATTTT. This translates into CASSSIQGAGGNTIYF. The V call is TRBV5-6, the J call TRBJ1-3, with 9 bases matching TRBD1. V gave up 3 bases and J gave up 4 bases; unmatched junction bases: 8. The CDR3 consists of 16 residues. Germline V gene lookup returns CDR1 SGHDT and CDR2 YYEEEE.

This clone was found once. The rearrangement uses TRBV28 and TRBJ1-5, with 7 bases identical to TRBD1. Losses at the gene ends were 7 bases for V and 3 bases for J; bases not matched to a gene: 6. Germline CDR1 MDHEN, CDR2 SYDVKM. The CDR3 is made up of 14 amino acids. Here the CDR3 reads CASIGGRYNQPQHF. The CDR3 DNA reads TGTGCCAGCATAGGGGGCCGATACAATCAGCCCCAGCATTTT.

V is TRBV10-2 and J is TRBJ1-6; D is ambiguous. V dropped 8 bases and J dropped 7 bases, with 15 bases sitting between them. Germline CDR1 is WSHSY and CDR2 is SAAADI. The CDR3 totals 14 residues. CDR3 nucleotides: TGCGCCAGCCGGCCATCCCAAAGGAATTCACCCCTCCACTTT. Encoded protein: CASRPSQRNSPLHF.

The chain recombines TRBV15 with TRBJ2-2; D uncertain. The CDR3 contains 17 residues. CDR1 is LNHNV, CDR2 YYDKDF, per germline (reference sequence). V lost 5 bases to trimming and J lost 0 bases, with 16 bases between them. The CDR3 region has the DNA TGTGCCACCAGCGTCCAACGACTTTCGTCGAACACCGGGGAGCTGTTTTTT. Amino acids: CATSVQRLSSNTGELFF.

This clone has just one count. The rearrangement joins TRBV30 to TRBJ2-7; TRBD1 aligns across 7 bases. The CDR3 sequence is 14 residues long. The germline V gene encodes CDR1 GTSNPN and CDR2 SVGIG (reference sequence). The V segment lost 3 bases and the J segment 6 bases; nucleotides outside the gene matches: 11. The CDR3 reads CAWRRPGGNGEQYF. In nucleotides, the CDR3 is TGTGCCTGGAGGCGTCCAGGGGGAAACGGCGAGCAGTACTTC. The full variable domain, rest sourced from reference TRBV30 and TRBJ2-7, is SQTIHQWPATLVQPVGSPLSLECTVEGTSNPNLYWYRQAAGRGLQLLFYSVGIGQISSEVPQNLSASRPQDRQFILSSKKLLLSDSGFYLCAWRRPGGNGEQYFGPGTRLTVT.

The gene calls are TRBV11-1 and TRBJ2-5, with D perhaps assigned TRBD1 or TRBD2 (5 bases each). Trimming pared 3 bases from V and 1 base from J, leaving 9 bases between. Looked up from germline, CDR1 is SGHAT and CDR2 is FQDESV (reference sequence). CDR3 size: 14 residues. The CDR3 DNA is TGTGCCAGCAGCTTCGGGGCCCTCCAAGAGACCCAGTACTTC. This codes for CASSFGALQETQYF.

The gene calls are TRBV2 and TRBJ2-5; 7 bases align to TRBD1. Germline V gene sequence: CDR1 SNHLY, CDR2 FYNNEI. CDR3 length: 16 amino acids. Trimming cost V 7 bases and J 1 base; bases outside gene matches: 12. CDR3 protein: CASNDRPTGSQETQYF. CDR3 nucleotides: TGTGCCAGCAACGACCGGCCGACAGGGTCCCAAGAGACCCAGTACTTC.

The rearrangement links TRBV6-1 to TRBJ2-7, with D possibly being TRBD1 or TRBD2 (6 bases each). CDR3 length: 16 residues. Germline CDR1 and CDR2: MNHNS and SASEGT. V was trimmed by 8 bases and J by 0 bases, leaving 20 bases between them. The CDR3 sequence: CASRGVMGGLSYEQYF. The CDR3, as DNA: TGTGCCAGCCGTGGAGTGATGGGGGGCCTCTCCTACGAGCAGTACTTC.

This clone was seen more than once but under ten times. The rearrangement joins TRBV21-1 to TRBJ2-2; the table's D call, TRBD2, was not checked against the DNA. TRBV21-1 is a recognized pseudogene. This CDR3 spans 15 amino acids. The CDR3 sequence is CASSKAHGYPGELFF. CDR3 coding DNA: TGTGCCAGCAGCAAAGCCCACGGGTACCCCGGGGAGCTGTTTTTT.

The chain is built from TRBV2 and TRBJ2-7, with TRBD1 matching over 8 bases. J was trimmed by 3 bases and V by 3 bases; bases with no gene match: 7. CDR3 length equals 15 residues. CDR1 is SNHLY and CDR2 is FYNNEI in the germline V gene. DNA of the CDR3: TGTGCCAGCAGTGAGTATGACAGGGGACGCTACGAGCAGTACTTC. Amino acids: CASSEYDRGRYEQYF. Filled out from reference TRBV2 and TRBJ2-7, the complete variable domain reads EPEVTQTPSHQVTQMGQEVILRCVPISNHLYFYWYRQILGQKVEFLVSFYNNEISEKSEIFDDQFSVERPDGSNFTLKIRSTKLEDSAMYFCASSEYDRGRYEQYFGPGTRLTVT.

The J gene is TRBJ1-4, the V gene TRBV19; TRBD1 aligns across 7 bases. Trimming removed 5 bases from V and 3 bases from J; junction bases left unmatched: 6. Germline V gene data show CDR1 as LNHDA and CDR2 as SQIVND (reference sequence). This CDR3 is built from 15 residues. The CDR3: CASSVSGTANEKLFF. DNA for the CDR3: TGTGCCAGTAGTGTCTCCGGGACAGCTAATGAAAAACTGTTTTTT. The variable domain in full, completed from reference TRBV19 and TRBJ1-4, reads DGGITQSPKYLFRKEGQNVTLSCEQNLNHDAMYWYRQDPGQGLRLIYYSQIVNDFQKGDIAEGYSVSREKKESFPLTVTSAQKNPTAFYLCASSVSGTANEKLFFGSGTQLSVL.

This clone was seen a few times. The chain carries TRBV29-1 and TRBJ1-1; 7 bases are shared with TRBD1. Germline values: CDR1 SQVTM, CDR2 ANQGSEA. The CDR3 length is 10 residues. The junction had 4 bases not matched to a gene; V was cut back by 4 bases and J by 11 bases. CDR3 protein: CSVVDRAAFF. Here the CDR3 DNA reads TGCAGCGTTGTTGACAGGGCGGCTTTCTTT.

The chain carries TRBV19 and TRBJ2-3; D perhaps matches TRBD2 (6 bases). CDR3 length: 13 residues. Deletions cut 7 bases from V and 5 bases from J, with 13 bases between. The germline V gene has CDR1 LNHDA and CDR2 SQIVND (reference sequence). In DNA, the CDR3 is TGTGCCAGTATAGGAGGGAAGGGAGATACGCAGTATTTT. Protein product: CASIGGKGDTQYF.

The rearrangement uses TRBV6-6 and TRBJ2-1; 10 bases line up with TRBD2. CDR1 is MNHNY, CDR2 SVGAGI, per germline (reference sequence). CDR3 length equals 16 residues. V shed 7 bases and J 5 bases; nucleotides not matched to a gene: 11. This chain's CDR3 is CASKLSGGARDNEQFF. The CDR3 nucleotides are TGTGCCAGCAAGCTCAGCGGGGGGGCTCGGGACAATGAGCAGTTCTTC.

The CDR3 here is CAAVQGYEQYF. CDR3 sequence (DNA): TGTGCCGCCGTTCAGGGGTACGAGCAGTACTTC. The chain carries TRBV30 and TRBJ2-7; D may be TRBD1 (6 bases). Between the trimmed V and J ends, which lost 8 bases and 4 bases, there was a span of 12 bases. CDR3 length equals 11 residues. Germline-derived CDR1 and CDR2 are GTSNPN and SVGIG (reference sequence).

This clone was seen only a few times. The rearrangement uses TRBV5-6 and TRBJ2-1; unclear D gene. The ends were cut back, 0 bases at V and 5 bases at J, with 3 bases in the middle. CDR3 length equals 12 residues. Looked up from germline, CDR1 is SGHDT and CDR2 is YYEEEE. CDR3 in DNA: TGTGCCAGCAGCTTGGGAAACAATGAGCAGTTCTTC. Its protein product is CASSLGNNEQFF.